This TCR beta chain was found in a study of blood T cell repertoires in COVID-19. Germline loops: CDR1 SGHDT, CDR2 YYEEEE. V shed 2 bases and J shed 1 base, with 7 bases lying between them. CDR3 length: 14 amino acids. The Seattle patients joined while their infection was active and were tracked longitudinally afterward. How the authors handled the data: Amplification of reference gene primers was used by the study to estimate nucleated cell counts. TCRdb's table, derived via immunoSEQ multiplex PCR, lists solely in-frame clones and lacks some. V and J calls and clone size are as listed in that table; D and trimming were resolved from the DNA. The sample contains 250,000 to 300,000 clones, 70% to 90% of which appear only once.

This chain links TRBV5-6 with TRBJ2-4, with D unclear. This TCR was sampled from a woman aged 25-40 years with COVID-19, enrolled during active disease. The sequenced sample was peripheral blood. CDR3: CASSFGPAKNIQYF. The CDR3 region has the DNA TGTGCCAGCAGCTTTGGCCCGGCCAAAAACATTCAGTACTTC. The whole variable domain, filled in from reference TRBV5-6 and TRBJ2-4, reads DAGVTQSPTHLIKTRGQQVTLRCSPKSGHDTVSWYQQALGQGPQFIFQYYEEEERQRGNFPDRFSGHQFPNYSSELNVNALLLGDSALYLCASSFGPAKNIQYFGAGTRLSVL.